This T cell receptor beta chain was captured by sequencing in a study of Ad26.COV2.S vaccination and SARS-CoV-2 variants (dated by TCRdb to about 2021). In terms of the full investigation: TCRbeta repertoire sequencing served as the tool for gauging how specific and how broad the SARS-CoV-2-reactive T cell receptors were following Ad26.COV2.S vaccination. A total of 32 samples were included in the TCR-sequenced set, comprising around 19 Ad26.COV2.S vaccine recipients, 5 placebo recipients and 8 SARS-CoV-2 convalescent individuals. General findings and caveats noted by the study authors: Vaccine and placebo recipients had comparable non-spike TCR breadth, which fits with the vaccine containing only spike. After vaccination, spike-specific CD8+ and CD4+ T cell responses were reported to show substantial breadth. Ad26.COV2.S recipients had higher spike-specific TCR breadth than placebo recipients (P = 0.0014). The authors noted that the TCR breadth and depth analyses may have underestimated total T cell responses.

TCRbeta CDR3 regions were sequenced with the immunoSEQ Assay. After extraction, genomic DNA underwent amplification by bias-controlled multiplex PCR, followed by high-throughput sequencing. On the authors' methods: To quantify the absolute abundance of every unique TCRbeta CDR3 region, sequences were collapsed and filtered. T cell fraction was estimated by normalization of TCRbeta template counts to usable DNA, with usable DNA being measured through amplification of reference genes present in all nucleated cells. Repertoire TCRs were annotated as SARS-CoV-2-specific when V gene, CDR3 amino acid sequence and J gene were exactly matched to a known reactive TCR set. The reference SARS-CoV-2 TCR set came from MIRA and was filtered for enrichment in COVID-19-positive ImmuneCODE repertoires, removing public or cross-reactive TCRs. Using the MIRA antigens, annotated TCRs were further analysed by specific ORF or by position within an ORF. Breadth was defined as the number of annotated unique rearrangements divided by the total number of unique productive rearrangements, and depth was defined as the summed frequency of the annotated unique rearrangements. Two-sided Wilcoxon rank-sum tests were applied when comparing TCR breadth between groups. TCRdb took this table from immuneACCESS and kept in-frame rearrangements with V and J called. Such tables lack part of the clones; where checked against another copy, unresolved V genes explain under half of the gap, and the rest is unexplained. The D gene and trimming were derived from the DNA, and the V and J assignments and clone size from that table. For this sample the table gives approximately 400,000 clones, of which about 92% were detected only once. Roughly 3.9% of the sample rests with the top ten.

Per the publication, the time point label means: individuals recovered from natural SARS-CoV-2 infection. This clone was observed a few times. Its antigen is currently not known. There are no base qualities to consult, and no much larger clone falls within one base. Specimen: peripheral blood, collected after recovery from COVID-19. The clonotype was recovered from a human donor who had recovered from COVID-19.

The CDR3 has the sequence CASSRGLADTQYF. The nucleotide sequence reads as follows: TGTGCCAGTAGTAGAGGGCTAGCAGATACGCAGTATTTT. This chain is built from TRBV19 and TRBJ2-3; the D segment could be TRBD2, given 5 matching bases. Trimming at the junction amounts to 4 bases on V and 4 bases on J, and the germline ends lie 9 bases apart. Including cysteine and phenylalanine, the CDR3 has 13 amino acids. The only DNA kept is the CDR3, 39 bases in frame from the first base. The germline V gene (reference sequence) supplies CDR1 LNHDA and CDR2 SQIVND. Full variable domain (CDR3 extended with the reference TRBV19 and TRBJ2-3 proteins): DGGITQSPKYLFRKEGQNVTLSCEQNLNHDAMYWYRQDPGQGLRLIYYSQIVNDFQKGDIAEGYSVSREKKESFPLTVTSAQKNPTAFYLCASSRGLADTQYFGPGTRLTVL.